This T cell receptor (beta chain) was recovered during a study of blood T cell repertoires in COVID-19 (TCRdb year 2020). General notes on the study: Collaborator samples came from the United States, Italy and Spain and covered acute and convalescent phases of COVID-19. The repertoires were made available in a free public database intended to serve as a resource for research on the immune response to SARS-CoV-2. Sample metadata almost always included a de-identified subject ID, COVID-19 status, age in years and sex. The prospective study material was composed of cDNA or gDNA derived from T cells, B-cell-depleted T cells, or PBMCs. The dataset comprised deeply sampled blood TCRbeta repertoires from subjects exposed to, actively infected with, or recovered from COVID-19. Samples came from the ongoing ImmuneRACE study (first 160 participants) plus 1,254 subjects from 6 global collaborators. HLA class I and class II types, where available, came from metadata supplied by the sample provider rather than from assay-based typing.

TCRbeta CDR3 regions were amplified from genomic DNA using the immunoSEQ Assay, a bias-controlled multiplex PCR. The authors' analysis ran thus. Within the assay, amplification of reference gene primers was used to estimate how many nucleated cells each sample contained. To quantify the absolute abundance of each unique TCRbeta CDR3 rearrangement, sequence reads were collapsed and filtered. For each sample, productive Simpson clonality was calculated as the square root of Simpson's diversity index across productive rearrangements. TCRdb took this table from immuneACCESS and kept in-frame rearrangements with V and J called. Such tables lack part of the clones; where checked against another copy, unresolved V genes explain under half of the gap, and the rest is unexplained. The D gene and trimming were derived from the DNA, and the V and J assignments and clone size from that table. This sample lists approximately 150,000 clones; 84% were detected once. The top ten constitute about 7.2% of the sample.

A word on this clone: Its antigen is unknown. Within one base of it there is no much larger clone, and no base qualities were kept.

General study outcomes and caveats: The amount of clinical and demographic metadata varied by source and participant and was provided uncurated.

The collaborating institutions used their own protocols to collect whole blood in K2EDTA tubes. For TCRbeta analysis, collaborators shipped samples in one of three forms: frozen whole blood, isolated PBMCs, or DNA extracted from either of those sample types. Material for sequencing was peripheral blood. The receptor was derived from a woman between 45 and 60 years old in a cohort sampled during active or convalescent COVID-19.

The CDR3 protein: CASSQGEGRARYTF. DNA sequence: TGTGCCAGCAGCCAAGGGGAAGGGAGAGCGCGCTACACCTTC. Recombination linked TRBV3-1 (or the pseudogene TRBV3-2) to TRBJ1-2; a confident D gene designation cannot be given. The germline V gene (reference sequence) provides CDR1 LGHDT and CDR2 YNNKEL. The CDR3 starts with the cysteine, ends with the phenylalanine, and has 14 residues. CDR3 DNA is the only sequence kept; it has 42 bases, read in frame from the first base. Trimming takes 1 base from V and 9 bases from J, and the germline ends sit 15 bases apart.